This T cell receptor (beta chain) was identified during a study of T-cell memory formation after mild COVID-19 listed by TCRdb under 2021. Study-wide context: TCR sequence clusters from the two donors were found to be largely donor specific. In a couple of donors, T-cell clones that expanded and contracted after mild COVID-19 were tracked by sequencing TCRalpha and TCRbeta repertoires over time. The cohort was made up of two young adult volunteers, one female and one male, who were previously healthy.

The study at large found these results: The study included only a couple of mild cases, and larger cohorts that include severe cases with pre-infection samples were judged to be necessary. Some responding clones were detected in pre-infection memory, which suggested that pre-existing cross-reactive memory T cells had joined the SARS-CoV-2 response. SARS-CoV-2 specificity was not confirmed for the second-wave clones peaking on day 37. Clones that contracted from day 15 to 85 showed balanced CD4/CD8 phenotypes, whereas a second wave of clones that expanded from day 15 to 37 leaned towards CD4+. Contracting CD4+ clones were located mainly in the CM and EM memory subsets, whereas CD8+ clones were found to be enriched in EMRA.

The sequencing machine was an Illumina NovaSeq 6000. cDNA libraries for TCRalpha and TCRbeta were prepared by 5'RACE using constant-segment primers, with sample barcodes and unique molecular identifiers added. Trizol reagent was used to extract RNA from every sample. Libraries were amplified in two PCR steps, with a second sample barcode and Illumina TruSeq adapters added in the second step. Sequencing of the libraries was done on an Illumina NovaSeq, producing 2 x 150 bp paired-end reads. Concerning the study's data processing: With migec v1.2.7, reads were demultiplexed and then collapsed into UMI-guided consensus sequences. With mixcr v2.1.11, UMI consensuses were aligned to TRA and TRB V and J templates and assembled into clonotypes. Expanded or contracted clonotypes were those called significant by both edgeR and NoisET, with noise models trained on biological replicates. For edgeR calls, the thresholds were a false discovery rate-adjusted p below 0.01 and a log2 fold-change of 1. PCA with hierarchical clustering of max-normalized trajectories of the 1000 most abundant clonotypes was used as exploratory dynamics analysis. Separately sequenced CD4+ and CD8+ repertoires were used to assign the CD4 or CD8 phenotype of responding clones. TCRdb trimmed public reads at Q25 via fastp, called clones via MiXCR and kept in-frame beta chains. When rows share a CDR3 protein, they turn into one entry using the most common DNA and genes. TCRdb assigned the V and J calls; the authors' analysis was not used. Recorded for this sample are fewer than 250,000 distinct CDR3 sequences; approximately 15% of them occurred a single time. Of the sample, 2.1% is held by the ten largest clones.

Taken from cysteine to phenylalanine, the CDR3 has 14 residues. The entry retains the CDR3 DNA only, 42 bases that are in frame from base 1. For CDR1 and CDR2, the germline V gene (reference sequence) lists SGHKS and YYEKEE. V and J lose 0 bases and 1 base, and a span of 7 bases separates them. This clonotype appeared a few times. Its antigen remains undetermined. Per-base quality was not reported, and no clone a single base away is much larger than it. Ficoll-Paque density gradient centrifugation was the method used to isolate PBMCs. The rearranged chain carries TRBV5-5 and TRBJ1-1, with the D gene not confidently named. The clonotype comes from an adult woman who had mild COVID-19 (a few samples of this study predate the infection). The sample titles of this study are shuffled in the database, so cell type and time point are left out; the donor was told from shared clones. The sample was PBMCs or a T cell subset sorted from them (not recorded which). The CDR3 region reads CASSLEAGNTEAFF. The sequenced DNA is TGTGCCAGCAGCTTGGAGGCGGGGAACACTGAAGCTTTCTTT.